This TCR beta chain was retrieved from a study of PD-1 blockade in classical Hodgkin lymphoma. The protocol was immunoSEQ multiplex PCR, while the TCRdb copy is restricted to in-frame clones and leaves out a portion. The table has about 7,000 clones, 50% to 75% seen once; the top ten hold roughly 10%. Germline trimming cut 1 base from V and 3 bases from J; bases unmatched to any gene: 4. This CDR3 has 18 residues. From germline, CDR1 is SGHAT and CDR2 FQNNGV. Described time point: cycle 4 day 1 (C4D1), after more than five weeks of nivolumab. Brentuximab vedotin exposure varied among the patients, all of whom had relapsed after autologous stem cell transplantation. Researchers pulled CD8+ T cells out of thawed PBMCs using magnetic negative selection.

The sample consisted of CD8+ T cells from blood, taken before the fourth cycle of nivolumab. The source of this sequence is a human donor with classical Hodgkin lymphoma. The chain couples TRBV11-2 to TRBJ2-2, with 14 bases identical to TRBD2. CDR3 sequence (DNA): TGTGCCAGCAGCTTAGTGGGACTAGCGGGGGTAGACACCGGGGAGCTGTTTTTT. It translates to CASSLVGLAGVDTGELFF.